In this sample, the clone carrying this T cell receptor (beta chain) turned up many times. These data originate in a study of regulatory T cells in long-lasting Graves disease. TCR beta libraries were built with iRepertoire HTBI primers and Arm-PCR of CDR3 regions. TCRdb reprocessed the multiplex PCR reads with MiXCR, giving one entry per CDR3 protein. The sample consists of fewer than 500,000 distinct CDR3 sequences, roughly 15% of them appearing once. Time point in this sample: newly diagnosed GD, antithyroid drugs for less than 3 months. PBMC RNA was the source of the TCR library. The CDR3 consists of 15 residues. Trimming stripped 1 base from V and 2 bases from J, with 12 bases between. From germline, CDR1 is SGHRS and CDR2 YFSETQ. The data also belong to a second study, concerning T cells in Graves' hyperthyroidism and ophthalmopathy.

The receptor was isolated from a middle-aged man with Graves disease. V usage is TRBV5-1 and J usage is TRBJ2-5; the D gene is possibly TRBD2 (6 bases). The material was peripheral blood mononuclear cells (PBMCs), obtained at new diagnosis, from a patient treated with antithyroid drugs. The CDR3 protein is CASSLTGEWQETQYF. The CDR3 DNA reads TGCGCCAGCAGCTTGACGGGAGAGTGGCAAGAGACCCAGTACTTC.